This T cell receptor beta chain appears in the sequencing data of a study of tumor-infiltrating lymphocytes in primary liver carcinoma. TCR beta cDNA was reverse-transcribed from about 500 ng of total RNA. The reaction used a constant-region primer and ProtoScript II reverse transcriptase. Three nested multiplex PCR rounds of slightly modified ARM-PCR generated TCR beta libraries. Investigators reported that the first two PCR rounds, at about 9 cycles each, used TRBV1-TRBV30 forward primers with a C-beta reverse primer. TCRdb itself ran the multiplex PCR reads through MiXCR, one entry per CDR3 protein. The profile shows over 250,000 distinct CDR3 sequences, approximately 54% of them singletons. The germline V gene has CDR1 PRHDT and CDR2 FYEKMQ (reference sequence). This CDR3 contains 16 residues. The germline V and J ends were trimmed by 2 bases and 2 bases, with 13 bases remaining between them.

Germline DNA was also extracted, with blood RNA taken from unsorted whole blood. The sequenced sample was peripheral blood. V is TRBV13 and J is TRBJ1-5; D may be TRBD1 (5 bases). The sequence was collected from a woman under 40 with primary liver carcinoma and hepatitis B virus infection. CDR3 loop: CASSLRGSGGNQPQHF. CDR3 coding DNA: TGTGCCAGCAGCTTACGGGGGTCGGGGGGCAATCAGCCCCAGCATTTT.